Sequencing of this T cell receptor beta chain was carried out in a study of T cell responses to AZD1222 COVID-19 vaccine. Across the study: Second-dose intervals near 4 or 12 weeks were combined.

Study findings and constraints: All repertoire sampling was performed exclusively after the peak T cell response. Possibly, clonal diversity was underestimated; donors were largely white British and included more females. Along spike, vaccine-associated CD4 TCRs were found throughout, with dominance at 160-218 and 743-854.

The V end lost 5 bases, the J end lost 2 bases, and 13 bases lay between the germline ends. Germline V gene lookup returns CDR1 MNHEY and CDR2 SMNVEV (reference sequence). The CDR3 totals 14 residues. On this clone: Its antigen is as yet unknown.

Repertoires were generated with immunoSEQ multiplex PCR, while TCRdb's copy carries only in-frame clones and drops some. The table includes more than 100,000 clones, around nine tenths detected once. This sequence was found in an adult in good health. The chain has TRBV27 and TRBJ2-7; perhaps D is TRBD1 or TRBD2 (5 bases each). Here the sequenced sample was peripheral blood, taken on day 0 of AZD1222 vaccination. The DNA of the CDR3 is TGTGCCAGCAGTCTGGGGACCGGGCCCTACGAGCAGTACTTC. It codes for CASSLGTGPYEQYF.